This T cell receptor beta chain was profiled in a study of monozygotic twins with inflammatory bowel disease (dated by TCRdb to between 2019 and 2020). Broadly, across the study: In total, around 28 monozygotic twin pairs made up the full study: 19 Danish pairs, all IBD-discordant, plus nine German pairs, of which four were IBD-concordant and five were IBD-discordant. Disease-associated traits were sought mainly through comparisons between IBD patients and their genetically identical healthy co-twins within discordant pairs. Each individual had, on average, about 151 000 unique TCRalpha sequences and 181 000 unique TCRbeta sequences available for analysis. Here is what the overall study found, with its caveats: IBD patients shared fewer clonotypes with other individuals than healthy twins did, most markedly in patients showing signs of disease activity. The analysis was unable to tell apart different T cell subtypes. TCRbeta repertoire diversity, by inverse Simpson index, was decreased in IBD patients compared with their healthy co-twins. Because patients were on differing immunosuppressive treatments, the repertoires may have picked up extra background noise and inter-individual variability. No single strong signal or clonotype linked to IBD turned up in the results, so the idea that one exists was not supported. Concordant and discordant twins showed no difference in repertoire similarity, possibly because of limited statistical power.

From each donor, an approximately 2.4 ml peripheral blood sample was collected into PAXgene tubes and kept at -80 degrees C. Without any T cell sorting, total RNA was extracted from whole blood using the PAXgene blood miRNA kit on an automated QIAcube. Peripheral blood from monozygotic twin pairs who were concordant or discordant for inflammatory bowel disease underwent deep TCRalpha and TCRbeta repertoire profiling using unique molecular barcoding. Smoking habits were recorded for all twin pairs, and individuals were classified as current, former or never smokers. Concerning this clonotype itself: The clone's antigen remains unknown.

Spanning cysteine to phenylalanine, the CDR3 consists of 12 amino acids. No DNA is listed. Library creation used 5' RACE. Each TCR library was prepared from about 4,000 ng of total RNA. cDNA was synthesized with SMARTScribe reverse transcriptase in eight separate reactions per sample. During cDNA synthesis, unique molecular identifiers containing a 6-nucleotide sample barcode were introduced by template switching. TCRalpha and TCRbeta cDNA was amplified in two nested PCRs of roughly 16 and 10 cycles, and bead purification was carried out after each PCR. Before amplification, the cDNA was treated with uracil DNA-glycosylase and purified using the QIAquick PCR purification kit. The second PCR added Illumina TruSeq-compatible adapters along with sample-specific barcodes. Library quality and concentration were checked on TapeStation and Qubit, and libraries were pooled at 5 ng each. Sequencing of the pooled libraries was done on an Illumina HiSeq2500 single-index Rapid Run using custom sequencing primers and 2 x 100 bp reads. Per the authors' processing: MiGEC version 1.2.6 was used for UMI-based consensus assembly to correct PCR and sequencing errors. MiXCR version 2.1.1 was used to carry out V(D)J alignment, clonotype assembly and CDR3 extraction. Gene usage, clonotype sharing and MAIT/NKT TCR abundance were normalised by analysing the top 1000, 10 000 and 20 000 clonotypes per sample. After downsampling to 27 000 UMIs, diversity was calculated as the inverse Simpson index using the vegan R package. Paired Mann-Whitney U tests were applied to discordant twin pairs, and Benjamini-Hochberg correction was used for multiple testing. After reprocessing by TCRdb, each CDR3 protein sequence is one entry, and no DNA is given. These V and J calls originate from TCRdb's pipeline instead of the authors' own analysis. The sample table holds hundreds of thousands of distinct CDR3 sequences. Approximately 5.9% of the sample is in the top ten clones.

The sequencing sample was made of blood. The sequence is built from TRBV12-3 or TRBV12-4 and TRBJ2-3; TCRdb designates TRBD1, a call that cannot be tested without DNA. This clonotype was sampled from a human donor with ulcerative colitis or Crohn's disease, or a healthy co-twin of an affected twin (not recorded which). The CDR3 has the sequence CASSGQKDTQYF.